These T cell receptor beta chains were read from a single sample in a study of high-grade serous ovarian cancer treatment subgroups. The method was immunoSEQ multiplex PCR; TCRdb's version includes in-frame clones alone and lacks a portion of them. Of approximately 36,000 clones in the sample, approximately 81% were seen once. Sequenced sample: tumor tissue. These receptors all come from a human donor with high-grade serous ovarian cancer. CDR3s include the opening cysteine and the closing phenylalanine or tryptophan. The order of the fields is CDR3 protein, CDR3 DNA, V gene, D gene, J gene, clone size. D genes are given only for firm matches. A row's size may be missing; if present it is once, few, many or a size class.

cdr3_aa: CASSSSSTDTQYF; cdr3_nt: TGTGCCAGCAGTTCCTCTAGCACAGATACGCAGTATTTT; v_call: TRBV6-6; d_call: .; j_call: TRBJ2-3; clone_size: few
cdr3_aa: CSVEEENYEQYF; cdr3_nt: TGCAGCGTTGAGGAGGAGAACTACGAGCAGTACTTC; v_call: TRBV29-1; d_call: .; j_call: TRBJ2-7; clone_size: .
cdr3_aa: CASSLGGTGSYGANVLTF; cdr3_nt: TGTGCCAGCAGTTTGGGCGGGACAGGGTCGTATGGGGCCAACGTCCTGACTTTC; v_call: TRBV27; d_call: TRBD1; j_call: TRBJ2-6; clone_size: .
cdr3_aa: CASSPRGGRGSSGANVLTF; cdr3_nt: TGTGCCAGCAGCCCTAGGGGGGGACGGGGTAGCTCTGGGGCCAACGTCCTGACTTTC; v_call: TRBV7-2; d_call: .; j_call: TRBJ2-6; clone_size: .
cdr3_aa: CASSFGNTEAFF; cdr3_nt: TGTGCCAGCAGCTTTGGGAACACTGAAGCTTTCTTT; v_call: TRBV7-3; d_call: .; j_call: TRBJ1-1; clone_size: .
cdr3_aa: CARPAFSSLNHDWYNEQFF; cdr3_nt: TGTGCCAGACCTGCGTTTAGCAGCCTCAACCACGACTGGTACAATGAGCAGTTCTTC; v_call: TRBV5-3; d_call: .; j_call: TRBJ2-1; clone_size: .
cdr3_aa: CSDNWVPRRDRKLGEQFF; cdr3_nt: TGCAGCGACAATTGGGTACCCCGTCGGGACAGGAAGTTAGGTGAGCAGTTCTTC; v_call: TRBV29-1; d_call: TRBD1; j_call: TRBJ2-1; clone_size: .
cdr3_aa: CASSYSAGPNNEQFF; cdr3_nt: TGTGCCAGCAGTTACTCGGCAGGTCCCAACAATGAGCAGTTCTTC; v_call: TRBV6-5; d_call: .; j_call: TRBJ2-1; clone_size: .
cdr3_aa: CASSKTGEAEAFF; cdr3_nt: TGTGCCAGCAGCAAGACAGGGGAAGCTGAAGCTTTCTTT; v_call: TRBV21-1; d_call: .; j_call: TRBJ1-1; clone_size: .
cdr3_aa: CAWSVGGEQYF; cdr3_nt: TGTGCCTGGAGTGTAGGTGGAGAGCAGTACTTC; v_call: TRBV30; d_call: .; j_call: TRBJ2-7; clone_size: once
cdr3_aa: CASSPLGTPNTGELFF; cdr3_nt: TGTGCCAGCAGCCCGCTCGGGACACCGAACACCGGGGAGCTGTTTTTT; v_call: TRBV27; d_call: .; j_call: TRBJ2-2; clone_size: once
cdr3_aa: CASSLGGRETQYF; cdr3_nt: TGTGCCAGCAGCTTGGGGGGGAGGGAGACCCAGTACTTC; v_call: TRBV5-6; d_call: .; j_call: TRBJ2-5; clone_size: .
cdr3_aa: CASSEAKVGGHEQYF; cdr3_nt: TGTGCCAGCAGTGAAGCGAAGGTGGGGGGCCACGAGCAGTACTTC; v_call: TRBV6-1; d_call: .; j_call: TRBJ2-7; clone_size: .
cdr3_aa: CASSIDTSAEAFF; cdr3_nt: TGTGCCAGTAGTATAGATACCAGCGCTGAAGCTTTCTTT; v_call: TRBV19; d_call: .; j_call: TRBJ1-1; clone_size: few
cdr3_aa: CASSLGENPSTDTQYF; cdr3_nt: TGTGCCAGCAGCCTGGGGGAGAACCCTAGCACAGATACGCAGTATTTT; v_call: TRBV4-2; d_call: .; j_call: TRBJ2-3; clone_size: .
cdr3_aa: CASSFKPNGEKLFF; cdr3_nt: TGTGCCAGCAGTTTTAAGCCCAACGGTGAAAAACTGTTTTTT; v_call: TRBV6-5; d_call: .; j_call: TRBJ1-4; clone_size: .
cdr3_aa: CASSVGSLAGGQEQFF; cdr3_nt: TGTGCCAGCAGCGTAGGAAGCCTAGCGGGAGGCCAGGAGCAGTTCTTC; v_call: TRBV9; d_call: TRBD2; j_call: TRBJ2-1; clone_size: once
cdr3_aa: CASSLYGTSGTPNYEQYF; cdr3_nt: TGCGCCAGCAGCTTGTACGGGACTAGCGGGACCCCTAACTACGAGCAGTACTTC; v_call: TRBV5-1; d_call: TRBD2; j_call: TRBJ2-7; clone_size: .
cdr3_aa: CASSPGGKETQYF; cdr3_nt: TGTGCCAGCAGCCCGGGGGGGAAAGAGACCCAGTACTTC; v_call: TRBV7-3; d_call: TRBD2; j_call: TRBJ2-5; clone_size: .
cdr3_aa: CASSPGEGVSNQPQHF; cdr3_nt: TGTGCCAGTAGTCCTGGGGAGGGGGTTAGCAATCAGCCCCAGCATTTT; v_call: TRBV19; d_call: .; j_call: TRBJ1-5; clone_size: .
cdr3_aa: CASGLWSGKETQYF; cdr3_nt: TGTGCTAGTGGTTTGTGGAGCGGGAAAGAGACCCAGTACTTC; v_call: TRBV12-5; d_call: TRBD2; j_call: TRBJ2-5; clone_size: .
cdr3_aa: CASSLKASYEQYF; cdr3_nt: TGTGCCAGCAGTTTGAAGGCCTCCTACGAGCAGTACTTC; v_call: TRBV27; d_call: .; j_call: TRBJ2-7; clone_size: .
cdr3_aa: CASSRGASGEGGYTF; cdr3_nt: TGTGCCAGCTCCCGGGGGGCGTCGGGCGAAGGTGGCTACACCTTC; v_call: TRBV18; d_call: .; j_call: TRBJ1-2; clone_size: .
cdr3_aa: CASSGSSGAVLYGYTF; cdr3_nt: TGTGCCAGCAGTGGATCCTCGGGGGCGGTTTTATATGGCTACACCTTC; v_call: TRBV28; d_call: .; j_call: TRBJ1-2; clone_size: .
cdr3_aa: CASSPGGSETQYF; cdr3_nt: TGTGCCAGCAGCCCGGGGGGATCAGAGACCCAGTACTTC; v_call: TRBV7-3; d_call: TRBD2; j_call: TRBJ2-5; clone_size: .
cdr3_aa: CASSSLLAGRADTQYF; cdr3_nt: TGTGCCAGCAGTTCCCTACTAGCCGGGCGGGCAGATACGCAGTATTTT; v_call: TRBV27; d_call: .; j_call: TRBJ2-3; clone_size: .
cdr3_aa: CASSLAGGGGTDTQYF; cdr3_nt: TGTGCCAGCAGTTTAGCGGGAGGGGGGGGCACAGATACGCAGTATTTT; v_call: TRBV6-6; d_call: TRBD2; j_call: TRBJ2-3; clone_size: .
cdr3_aa: CASSVIAQPNEQFF; cdr3_nt: TGTGCCAGCAGCGTAATCGCGCAGCCCAATGAGCAGTTCTTC; v_call: TRBV9; d_call: .; j_call: TRBJ2-1; clone_size: .
cdr3_aa: CASSEGATSSYEQYF; cdr3_nt: TGTGCCAGCAGCGAGGGGGCTACCAGCTCCTACGAGCAGTACTTC; v_call: TRBV6-4; d_call: TRBD1; j_call: TRBJ2-7; clone_size: .
cdr3_aa: CASRYPIQTGYTF; cdr3_nt: TGTGCCAGCAGATATCCCATCCAGACTGGCTACACCTTC; v_call: TRBV27; d_call: .; j_call: TRBJ1-2; clone_size: .
cdr3_aa: CASSPLGLVAARQETQYF; cdr3_nt: TGTGCCAGCTCACCACTCGGTCTAGTCGCGGCACGACAAGAGACCCAGTACTTC; v_call: TRBV18; d_call: .; j_call: TRBJ2-5; clone_size: .
cdr3_aa: CASSLYREGSHEQFF; cdr3_nt: TGTGCCAGCAGTTTATATAGGGAAGGATCCCATGAGCAGTTCTTC; v_call: TRBV28; d_call: .; j_call: TRBJ2-1; clone_size: .
cdr3_aa: CASWTGDSYEQYF; cdr3_nt: TGTGCCAGCTGGACAGGGGACTCCTACGAGCAGTACTTC; v_call: TRBV2; d_call: TRBD1; j_call: TRBJ2-7; clone_size: .